The clone carrying this TCR beta chain appeared once. The data belong to a study of identifying expanded T cells in peripheral blood. J gave up 3 bases and V 5 bases, and 3 bases lay outside the gene matches. Germline V gives CDR1 LNHNV, CDR2 YYDKDF (reference sequence). This CDR3 comprises 14 residues. TCRdb's table, derived via immunoSEQ multiplex PCR, lists solely in-frame clones and lacks some. The sample contains some 93,000 clones, about 90% of which appear only once. This chain uses TRBV15 with TRBJ2-2, with 7 bases identical to TRBD2. The sequence was collected from a person aged 18-70 years in good health. Sequencing used blood. This CDR3 is CATSGLADTGELFF. Here the CDR3 DNA reads TGTGCCACCAGCGGGCTAGCGGACACCGGGGAGCTGTTTTTT. Filled out from reference TRBV15 and TRBJ2-2, the complete variable domain reads DAMVIQNPRYQVTQFGKPVTLSCSQTLNHNVMYWYQQKSSQAPKLLFHYYDKDFNNEADTPDNFQSRRPNTSFCFLDIRSPGLGDTAMYLCATSGLADTGELFFGEGSRLTVL.